The 30 T cell receptor beta chains listed next were all sequenced from one sample in a study of identical twins (dated by TCRdb to about 2016). The method behind the library was 5' RACE. The reads were generated on an Illumina HiSeq 2000. The public reads were reanalyzed by TCRdb: fastp trimming at Q25, MiXCR alignment, in-frame beta chains only. Each entry is one CDR3 protein sequence, shown with its most common DNA and genes. This sample is represented by 700,000 to 950,000 distinct CDR3 sequences; 9% to 15% of them were singletons. Roughly 1.5% of the sample is taken by the ten largest. The sample also formed part of further work on yellow fever vaccine responses in identical twins.

Sequencing was carried out using PBMCs. The receptors were sampled from a woman between 18 and 29 years old in good health.

On this clonotype: The junction differs from germline at one of its ends, possibly a read error. CDR3 DNA sequence: TGTGTCAGCAGCAACCCCTCGGGGACAGGGACCTACGAGCAGTACTTC. Its translation: CVSSNPSGTGTYEQYF. The chain combines TRBV4-2 with TRBJ2-7; TRBD1 aligns across 9 bases. Germline V gives CDR1 LGHNA, CDR2 YNFKEQ. This CDR3 is 16 amino acids long.

This chain links TRBV10-3 with TRBJ2-1; D might be TRBD2 (6 bases). Germline V gene sequence: CDR1 ENHRY, CDR2 SYGVKD. The CDR3 has 13 amino acids. The V end was cut by 3 bases, the J end by 8 bases, with 11 bases between. CDR3 loop: CAISERRGDEQFF. For the CDR3, the DNA is TGTGCCATCAGTGAAAGGAGGGGCGATGAGCAGTTCTTC.

The chain joins TRBV4-1 to TRBJ2-2, with TRBD2 matching 7 bases. The CDR3 is 17 amino acids. Germline V CDR1 and CDR2: MGHRA, YSYEKL. Trimming cost V 2 bases and J 0 bases; bases outside gene matches: 6. This CDR3 reads CASSQNQRGANTGELFF. The CDR3 DNA reads TGCGCCAGCAGCCAAAACCAACGGGGGGCGAACACCGGGGAGCTGTTTTTT.

This clonotype was counted a few times. The chain has TRBV6-1 and TRBJ2-1; 10 positions agree with TRBD1. Germline loops: CDR1 MNHNS, CDR2 SASEGT. With V trimmed by 2 bases and J by 2 bases, 3 bases remained unmatched. The CDR3 consists of 16 residues. CDR3 protein: CASSERGTGAYNEQFF. CDR3 DNA: TGTGCCAGCAGTGAACGAGGGACAGGGGCCTACAATGAGCAGTTCTTC.

This clonotype occurred a few times. The chain uses TRBV11-2 and TRBJ2-1, with a tentative D call TRBD2 (6 bases). The germline V gene encodes CDR1 SGHAT and CDR2 FQNNGV. This CDR3 has 16 amino acids. The V end lost 1 base, the J end lost 0 bases, and 10 bases lay between the germline ends. CDR3: CASSLALARSYNEQFF. DNA of the CDR3: TGTGCCAGCAGCTTAGCCCTAGCGCGCTCCTACAATGAGCAGTTCTTC.

This clonotype was counted a few times. The rearrangement uses TRBV2 and TRBJ2-1; 12 bases are shared with TRBD2. CDR1 is SNHLY, CDR2 FYNNEI, per germline. There are 15 residues in the CDR3. With 3 bases clipped from V and 7 bases from J, the junction kept 4 bases outside the gene matches. The CDR3 here is CASSDSSGRANEQFF. CDR3 in DNA: TGTGCCAGCAGTGATTCTAGCGGGAGGGCGAATGAGCAGTTCTTC.

This clonotype was observed a handful of times. The chain combines TRBV20-1 with TRBJ2-1; D not certain. Trimming left V 5 bases short and J 2 bases short, with 10 bases between. CDR1 is DFQATT and CDR2 is SNEGSKA in the germline V gene (reference sequence). The CDR3 runs 13 residues. The CDR3 is CSAGSAAYNEQFF. The DNA for the CDR3 is TGCAGTGCTGGGTCGGCAGCCTACAATGAGCAGTTCTTC.

This rearrangement joins TRBV5-5 to TRBJ1-1, with D possibly TRBD1 on 5 matching bases. The CDR3 is made up of 16 amino acids. V lost 2 bases and J 1 base, leaving 15 bases between the germline ends. The germline V gene encodes CDR1 SGHKS and CDR2 YYEKEE (reference sequence). CDR3 region: CASSLLSDIKNTEAFF. CDR3 sequence (DNA): TGTGCCAGCAGCTTACTTTCGGACATAAAGAACACTGAAGCTTTCTTT.

The CDR3 DNA reads as TGTGCCAGCTCACAGACCGGGACAGGCCCAACAGATACGCAGTATTTT. Its translation is CASSQTGTGPTDTQYF. V is TRBV18 and J is TRBJ2-3, with 8 nucleotides matching TRBD1. The CDR3 consists of 16 residues. J was trimmed by 3 bases and V by 4 bases; bases with no gene match: 9. Germline V lookup: CDR1 KGHSH, CDR2 LQKENI. Variable domain in full (rest from reference TRBV18 and TRBJ2-3): NAGVMQNPRHLVRRRGQEARLRCSPMKGHSHVYWYRQLPEEGLKFMVYLQKENIIDESGMPKERFSAEFPKEGPSILRIQQVVRGDSAAYFCASSQTGTGPTDTQYFGPGTRLTVL.

This chain links TRBV15 with TRBJ2-2; weak D call: TRBD2 (6 bases). This CDR3 has 17 residues. The V end was cut by 0 bases, the J end by 0 bases, with 11 bases between. Germline V gene data show CDR1 as LNHNV and CDR2 as YYDKDF (reference sequence). CDR3 DNA sequence: TGTGCCACCAGCAGAGAACTGCGGGGACCGAACACCGGGGAGCTGTTTTTT. Amino acid sequence: CATSRELRGPNTGELFF.

The chain carries TRBV6-5 and TRBJ2-7; 9 nucleotides match TRBD2. Trimming removed 2 bases from V and 3 bases from J; junction bases left unmatched: 5. The CDR3 contains 15 residues. CDR1 is MNHEY, CDR2 SVGAGI, per germline. The CDR3 DNA sequence: TGTGCCAGCAGTTACGCGGGACTAGCTTACTACGAGCAGTACTTC. This gives the protein CASSYAGLAYYEQYF.

The rearrangement links TRBV13 to TRBJ2-1, with TRBD2 as a possible D gene (5 bases). The CDR3 is 17 amino acids. The germline V gene encodes CDR1 PRHDT and CDR2 FYEKMQ (reference sequence). Deletions cut 5 bases from V and 0 bases from J, with 17 bases between. CDR3 amino acids: CASSHDPGSSSYNEQFF. The CDR3 region has the DNA TGTGCCAGCAGCCACGATCCGGGAAGTAGCTCCTACAATGAGCAGTTCTTC.

This clonotype was detected many times. V gene TRBV6-5 combines with J gene TRBJ2-2, with 14 bases aligning to TRBD2. Per germline, CDR1 MNHEY and CDR2 SVGAGI. CDR3 length equals 18 residues. J lost 5 bases, V lost 0 bases, and 5 bases had no gene match. The chain's CDR3 is CASSYSVGLAGVTGELFF. CDR3 DNA sequence: TGTGCCAGCAGTTACTCCGTGGGACTAGCGGGGGTTACCGGGGAGCTGTTTTTT.

This clonotype has more than one count but fewer than ten. J is TRBJ2-3 and V is TRBV5-6; the match to TRBD1 covers 7 bases. J lost 5 bases, V lost 1 base, and 16 bases had no gene match. The CDR3 loop spans 18 amino acids. Germline V gives CDR1 SGHDT, CDR2 YYEEEE. The CDR3 sequence is CASSLLWTGSVEGDTQYF. For the CDR3, the DNA is TGTGCCAGCAGCTTGCTCTGGACAGGTTCCGTGGAAGGAGATACGCAGTATTTT.

This sequence joins TRBV2 and TRBJ2-5; 8 positions match TRBD2. V lost 8 bases, J lost 4 bases, and 6 bases stayed unmatched. The CDR3 consists of 13 residues. Germline V gene sequence: CDR1 SNHLY, CDR2 FYNNEI. The CDR3 sequence: CASALSGVETQYF. In DNA form, the CDR3 reads TGTGCCAGCGCCCTTAGCGGGGTAGAGACCCAGTACTTC.

The chain joins TRBV12-3 or TRBV12-4 to TRBJ2-3, with 10 bases lining up with TRBD2. With 5 bases clipped from V and 8 bases from J, the junction kept 13 bases outside the gene matches. The CDR3 spans 16 residues. The CDR3 reads CASSLSSGGGRGTQYF. Here the CDR3 DNA reads TGTGCCAGCAGTCTATCGAGCGGGGGGGGCAGGGGTACGCAGTATTTT.

V and J are TRBV11-2 and TRBJ2-2; weak D call: TRBD1 (6 bases). The length of the CDR3 is 16 residues. V was shortened by 3 bases and J by 0 bases, with 11 bases between the two germline ends. The germline gives CDR1 SGHAT, CDR2 FQNNGV. CDR3 residues: CASSFMTGPNTGELFF. The CDR3 coding sequence is TGTGCCAGCAGCTTCATGACAGGACCGAACACCGGGGAGCTGTTTTTT.

This clonotype has a handful of counts. V gene TRBV7-7 combines with J gene TRBJ2-6; 9 bases line up with TRBD1. This CDR3 comprises 19 residues. V lost 5 bases and J lost 2; bases outside the gene matches: 13. Germline V CDR1 and CDR2: SSHAT, FNYEAQ (reference sequence). The DNA for the CDR3 is TGTGCCAGCAGCCGGGACAGGGTGGAGGATATGACTGGGGCCAACGTCCTGACTTTC. Amino acids: CASSRDRVEDMTGANVLTF.

This clonotype appeared a few times. This chain uses TRBV24-1 with TRBJ2-1, with TRBD2 matching over 7 bases. V shed 1 base and J 4 bases; nucleotides not matched to a gene: 9. CDR3 length: 17 amino acids. Germline V CDR1 and CDR2: KGHDR, SFDVKD. The CDR3 region has the DNA TGTGCCACCAGTGATTTCGGGGGGTCGGGGCGGTACAATGAGCAGTTCTTC. It encodes CATSDFGGSGRYNEQFF.

J is TRBJ2-6 and V is TRBV27, with D unresolved. V lost 5 bases, J lost 2 bases, and 19 bases lay in between. CDR1 and CDR2 from the germline V gene are MNHEY and SMNVEV (reference sequence). The CDR3 consists of 18 residues. CDR3 region: CASSQEKIPLAGANVLTF. For the CDR3, the DNA is TGTGCCAGCAGTCAAGAGAAGATCCCCCTGGCTGGGGCCAACGTCCTGACTTTC.

This clonotype was seen a handful of times. This chain uses TRBV3-1 with TRBJ2-7; 8 nucleotides match TRBD2. The junction had 10 bases not matched to a gene; V was cut back by 1 base and J by 2 bases. The CDR3 runs 17 residues. CDR1 LGHDT and CDR2 YNNKEL come from the germline V gene (reference sequence). The CDR3 bases are TGTGCCAGCAGCCAAGTGTGGAAGCGGGGGCCCACCTACGAGCAGTACGTC. Translating gives CASSQVWKRGPTYEQYV.

A few counts support this clonotype. The chain couples TRBV7-8 to TRBJ1-2; 8 positions agree with TRBD1. This CDR3 contains 17 residues. V dropped 4 bases and J dropped 4; count of bases not matched to a gene: 14. CDR1 and CDR2 (germline): SGHVS, FQNEAQ. DNA of the CDR3: TGTGCCAGCAGCTCGGACAGGGCCCCCAGCTCTACCTATGGCTACACCTTC. This sequence encodes CASSSDRAPSSTYGYTF.

V and J are TRBV7-2 and TRBJ2-5; 7 nucleotides agree with TRBD2. This CDR3 has 14 residues. The V gene end was trimmed by 1 base and the J gene end by 6 bases; junction bases not matched to a gene: 5. The germline gives CDR1 SGHTA, CDR2 FQGNSA. The DNA of the CDR3 is TGTGCCAGCAGCTTAGGCGGGAGCGCAAAGACCCAGTACTTC. It yields the protein CASSLGGSAKTQYF.

The chain uses TRBV24-1 and TRBJ2-3; D perhaps matches TRBD2 (6 bases). The CDR3 loop spans 13 amino acids. Germline-derived CDR1 and CDR2 are KGHDR and SFDVKD. V shed 1 base and J shed 8 bases, with 9 bases lying between them. CDR3 in amino acids: CATSDFAGSTQYF. The CDR3 DNA reads TGTGCCACCAGTGATTTCGCCGGGAGTACGCAGTATTTT.

J is TRBJ2-3 and V is TRBV6-1; 11 bases are a match to TRBD2. This CDR3 contains 15 residues. V dropped 6 bases and J dropped 4; count of bases not matched to a gene: 6. Germline loops: CDR1 MNHNS, CDR2 SASEGT. The CDR3 sequence: CASRPVAGGPDTQYF. In nucleotides, the CDR3 is TGTGCCAGCAGACCTGTAGCGGGAGGGCCAGATACGCAGTATTTT.

A few counts support this clonotype. V is TRBV20-1 and J is TRBJ1-1; no reliable D call. Germline-derived CDR1 and CDR2 are DFQATT and SNEGSKA (reference sequence). The CDR3 covers 15 residues. V gave up 1 base and J gave up 1 base, with 13 bases separating them. Here the CDR3 reads CSARVIPGRNTEAFF. The CDR3 coding sequence is TGCAGTGCTAGAGTCATTCCGGGGAGGAACACTGAAGCTTTCTTT.

V is TRBV7-3 and J is TRBJ2-1; 10 bases fit TRBD2. The germline V gene encodes CDR1 SGHTA and CDR2 FQGTGA. J lost 0 bases, V lost 5 bases, and 7 bases had no gene match. This CDR3 spans 17 amino acids. The CDR3 here is CASSPGLAESSYNEQFF. The CDR3 region has the DNA TGTGCCAGCAGCCCCGGACTAGCGGAAAGCTCCTACAATGAGCAGTTCTTC.

This clonotype has more than one count but fewer than ten. The rearrangement uses TRBV28 and TRBJ1-2; a weak D match, TRBD1 (5 bases). Germline-derived CDR1 and CDR2 are MDHEN and SYDVKM. Trimming cost V 3 bases and J 4 bases, with 12 bases left between them. This CDR3 spans 14 amino acids. CDR3 DNA: TGTGCCAGCAGTTTGACGGGGGATGTCTATGGCTACACCTTC. As protein: CASSLTGDVYGYTF.

This clonotype was counted only a few times. One end of the junction is discordant with germline, which a read error may explain. This chain connects TRBV15 to TRBJ2-1; 15 bases align to TRBD2. Per germline, CDR1 LNHNV and CDR2 YYDKDF (reference sequence). This CDR3 contains 15 residues. CDR3 residues: CATSRGTSGGAWQFF. Written as DNA, the CDR3 is TGTGCCACCAGCAGAGGGACTAGCGGGGGGGCATGGCAGTTTTTC.

This clonotype was observed a handful of times. The CDR3 DNA follows: TGTGCCAGCAGCTCCCATTGGTACTATGGCTACACCTTC. This encodes CASSSHWYYGYTF. This chain connects TRBV11-2 to TRBJ1-2, with D unresolved. The CDR3 has 13 amino acids. CDR1 is SGHAT, CDR2 FQNNGV, per germline. V dropped 4 bases and J dropped 3 bases, with 9 bases sitting between them.